The 22 T cell receptor beta chains below come from one sample, sequenced in a study of blood T cell repertoires in COVID-19. Measured with immunoSEQ multiplex PCR; TCRdb has only the in-frame clones, and not every one. The sample gives 40,000 or so clones, around 90% of which show up once; around a quarter is in the top ten. Sequences were obtained from peripheral blood. These receptors originate from a man between 60 and 70 years old with active or convalescent COVID-19.

This chain links TRBV7-6 with TRBJ1-2; 7 nucleotides agree with TRBD1. This CDR3 has 15 residues. The V gene's germline CDR1 is SGHVS and CDR2 FNYEAQ. J gave up 6 bases and V 6 bases, and 13 bases lay outside the gene matches. CDR3 sequence reads: CASSLNPGTDHGYTF. The CDR3 DNA follows: TGTGCCAGCAGTCTTAATCCCGGGACAGACCATGGCTACACCTTC. Full variable domain (outside the CDR3, taken from reference TRBV7-6 and TRBJ1-2): GAGVSQSPRYKVTKRGQDVALRCDPISGHVSLYWYRQALGQGPEFLTYFNYEAQQDKSGLPNDRFSAERPEGSISTLTIQRTEQRDSAMYRCASSLNPGTDHGYTFGSGTRLTVV.

A few counts support this clone. J is TRBJ1-4 and V is TRBV3-1 (or the pseudogene TRBV3-2); D is uncertain. The CDR3 contains 13 residues. The germline V and J ends were trimmed by 4 bases and 12 bases, with 15 bases remaining between them. Germline V lookup: CDR1 LGHDT, CDR2 YNNKEL (reference sequence). The CDR3 DNA sequence: TGTGCCAGCAGCCCTGTGCGGATCGGGGAACTGTTTTTT. It translates to CASSPVRIGELFF.

The chain recombines TRBV2 with TRBJ2-3; D is uncertain. This CDR3 spans 13 amino acids. The V end was cut by 5 bases, the J end by 4 bases, with 10 bases between. Germline V gives CDR1 SNHLY, CDR2 FYNNEI. CDR3 sequence (DNA): TGTGCCAGCAGTACTTTGCACGCAGATACGCAGTATTTT. Protein: CASSTLHADTQYF.

This sequence joins TRBV30 and TRBJ2-3; D is unclear. Trimming left V 7 bases short and J 0 bases short, with 14 bases between. Germline lookup yields CDR1 GTSNPN and CDR2 SVGIG (reference sequence). The CDR3 has 14 residues. CDR3 protein: CASQWAVSTDTQYF. CDR3 bases: TGTGCCTCCCAATGGGCAGTCAGCACAGATACGCAGTATTTT.

The chain carries TRBV3-1 (or the pseudogene TRBV3-2) and TRBJ2-1; 7 bases map to TRBD2. This CDR3 is 18 amino acids long. Germline V lookup: CDR1 LGHDT, CDR2 YNNKEL (reference sequence). The V segment lost 2 bases and the J segment 3 bases; nucleotides outside the gene matches: 13. CDR3 DNA sequence: TGTGCCAGCAGCCAACCACATCTGATGGGAGGGATCTACAATGAGCAGTTCTTC. Translation gives CASSQPHLMGGIYNEQFF.

The chain employs TRBV11-3 and TRBJ2-3, with 10 bases that match TRBD1. The CDR3 is 16 residues long. V dropped 5 bases and J dropped 4; count of bases not matched to a gene: 9. CDR1 is SGHNT, CDR2 YENEEA, per germline. CDR3 in amino acids: CASSLPGTGDADTQYF. CDR3 sequence (DNA): TGTGCCAGCAGCCTACCCGGGACAGGGGACGCAGATACGCAGTATTTT.

This clone was counted a single time. V usage is TRBV30 and J usage is TRBJ2-7, with a tentative D call TRBD1 (6 bases). The CDR3 totals 13 residues. Trimming pared 5 bases from V and 3 bases from J, leaving 14 bases between. CDR1 and CDR2 from the germline V gene are GTSNPN and SVGIG (reference sequence). CDR3 coding DNA: TGTGCCTGGGTAGGGACACTTAGCTACGAGCAGTACTTC. Protein: CAWVGTLSYEQYF.

This chain links TRBV11-2 with TRBJ2-7; maybe TRBD2 (6 bases). V was trimmed by 0 bases and J by 2 bases, leaving 11 bases between them. The CDR3 totals 15 residues. Looked up from germline, CDR1 is SGHAT and CDR2 is FQNNGV. CDR3 residues: CASSLDTGGPYEQYF. The CDR3 DNA is TGTGCCAGCAGCTTAGATACTGGAGGGCCCTACGAGCAGTACTTC.

V gene TRBV11-2 combines with J gene TRBJ2-1, with D uncertain. CDR1 is SGHAT and CDR2 is FQNNGV in the germline V gene. The CDR3 has 13 amino acids. Trimming cost V 6 bases and J 9 bases, with 15 bases left between them. The CDR3, as DNA: TGTGCCAGCAGACATCTCCTAGTACCTGAGCAGTTCTTC. This sequence encodes CASRHLLVPEQFF.

The V and J genes are TRBV5-1 and TRBJ2-7; a weak D match, TRBD2 (6 bases). The CDR3 runs 13 residues. V was pared by 0 bases and J by 7 bases, with 11 bases between. CDR1 and CDR2 (germline): SGHRS, YFSETQ. The chain's CDR3 is CASSLVRGGEQYF. DNA for the CDR3: TGCGCCAGCAGCTTGGTGCGGGGCGGGGAGCAGTACTTC.

The rearrangement uses TRBV6-6 and TRBJ2-2; 7 bases line up with TRBD2. The CDR3 loop spans 14 amino acids. Trimming at V came to 8 bases and at J to 3 bases, leaving 6 bases not matched to a gene. Germline CDR1 reads MNHNY; CDR2 reads SVGAGI (reference sequence). Here the CDR3 reads CASLWLADTGELFF. CDR3 nucleotide sequence: TGTGCCAGCCTTTGGCTAGCGGACACCGGGGAGCTGTTTTTT.

The genes are TRBV9 and TRBJ2-2; possibly TRBD1 for D (5 bases). The CDR3 covers 17 residues. CDR1 and CDR2 (germline): SGDLS, YYNGEE. V lost 4 bases and J 3 bases, leaving 19 bases between the germline ends. Here the CDR3 reads CASSQKIWGSHTGELFF. The CDR3 DNA sequence: TGTGCCAGCAGCCAGAAAATTTGGGGCAGCCACACCGGGGAGCTGTTTTTT.

V and J are TRBV15 and TRBJ2-1; D possibly corresponds to TRBD1 (6 bases). The ends were cut back, 5 bases at V and 13 bases at J, with 21 bases in the middle. The CDR3 covers 14 residues. Germline CDR1 LNHNV, CDR2 YYDKDF (reference sequence). The CDR3 DNA reads as TGTGCCACCAGCGCTCGACAGGTTCCGCAATTACAGTTCTTC. Translation: CATSARQVPQLQFF. The full variable domain, in which reference TRBV15 and TRBJ2-1 provide the parts outside the CDR3, is DAMVIQNPRYQVTQFGKPVTLSCSQTLNHNVMYWYQQKSSQAPKLLFHYYDKDFNNEADTPDNFQSRRPNTSFCFLDIRSPGLGDTAMYLCATSARQVPQLQFFGPGTRLTVL.

This clone was observed a single time. This chain links TRBV6-1 with TRBJ2-4; weak D call: TRBD2 (6 bases). V was clipped by 2 bases and J by 0 bases, with 8 bases between them. Germline lookup yields CDR1 MNHNS and CDR2 SASEGT. The CDR3 covers 15 residues. The CDR3 nucleotides are TGTGCCAGCAGTGAATCGGGAGTAGCCAAAAACATTCAGTACTTC. This gives the protein CASSESGVAKNIQYF.

The chain joins TRBV19 to TRBJ2-3, with D tentatively TRBD1 (6 bases). This CDR3 is 15 amino acids long. CDR1 is LNHDA and CDR2 is SQIVND in the germline V gene (reference sequence). Trimming took off 8 bases at V and 0 bases at J, with 15 bases between the two ends. The CDR3 loop is CASGTGLRSTDTQYF. The CDR3 DNA is TGTGCCAGTGGCACAGGGTTGAGGAGCACAGATACGCAGTATTTT.

This clone was found once. V gene TRBV7-2 combines with J gene TRBJ2-7; weak D call: TRBD1 (5 bases). Per germline, CDR1 SGHTA and CDR2 FQGNSA. V lost 5 bases and J lost 7, with 15 bases in between. The CDR3 runs 13 residues. The CDR3 is CASSPSRKGEQYF. In nucleotides, the CDR3 is TGTGCCAGCAGCCCCAGCCGGAAGGGGGAGCAGTACTTC.

This chain links TRBV10-3 with TRBJ1-2; tentative D call: TRBD1 (6 bases). V lost 6 bases, J lost 0 bases, and 14 bases lay in between. Germline CDR1 and CDR2: ENHRY and SYGVKD. The CDR3 loop spans 15 amino acids. The CDR3 reads CAIRTGRGANYGYTF. As DNA, the CDR3 is TGTGCCATCAGGACAGGCCGGGGGGCTAACTATGGCTACACCTTC.

The chain links TRBV18 to TRBJ1-1, with 8 nucleotides matching TRBD1. With 2 bases clipped from V and 4 bases from J, the junction kept 3 bases outside the gene matches. The CDR3 has 14 amino acids. Germline CDR1 is KGHSH and CDR2 is LQKENI. CDR3 residues: CASSPGTGGTEAFF. The CDR3 DNA follows: TGTGCCAGCTCACCAGGTACAGGGGGCACTGAAGCTTTCTTT.

CDR3 coding DNA: TGTGCCAGCAAAGGGAGAGGGCTAGCGGGGAATAATGAGCAGTTCTTC. Protein product: CASKGRGLAGNNEQFF. The gene calls are TRBV6-4 and TRBJ2-1, with 9 bases lining up with TRBD2. The J segment lost 7 bases and the V segment lost 7 bases, leaving 14 bases of the junction unmatched. This CDR3 has 16 amino acids. From germline, CDR1 is MRHNA and CDR2 SNTAGT.

This chain links TRBV28 with TRBJ1-1; no clear D gene. The V and J ends lost 2 bases and 1 base respectively, with 11 bases between them. Germline V gene sequence: CDR1 MDHEN, CDR2 SYDVKM. CDR3 size: 15 residues. CDR3 loop: CASSLGRGGNTEAFF. Here the CDR3 DNA reads TGTGCCAGCAGTTTAGGCCGGGGTGGGAACACTGAAGCTTTCTTT.

This chain uses TRBV11-2 with TRBJ2-5, with no clear D. Trimming shortened V by 3 bases and J by 1 base, and 12 bases separated the two germline ends. The length of the CDR3 is 15 residues. Looked up from germline, CDR1 is SGHAT and CDR2 is FQNNGV. The chain's CDR3 is CASSFLTHLQETQYF. CDR3 coding DNA: TGTGCCAGCAGCTTCCTGACACACCTCCAAGAGACCCAGTACTTC.

The chain employs TRBV5-1 and TRBJ2-7; D might be TRBD1 (6 bases). V was trimmed by 6 bases and J by 6 bases, leaving 16 bases between them. Germline V gene data show CDR1 as SGHRS and CDR2 as YFSETQ. This CDR3 spans 13 amino acids. The CDR3 sequence: CASTIGSGVEQYF. CDR3 DNA sequence: TGCGCCAGCACGATTGGGTCAGGGGTCGAGCAGTACTTC.